This T cell receptor beta chain was recorded in a study of CD8+CD57+ T cells in acquired aplastic anemia. It was patients with CD8+CD57+ cell expansion by flow cytometry who were chosen for sequencing. Genomic DNA templated the TCR beta VDJ and CDR3 profiling. TCRdb recomputed calls from the reads with MiXCR, one row per CDR3 protein. This table holds more than 150,000 distinct CDR3 sequences, around 50% found once. Trimming removed 7 bases from V and 5 bases from J; junction bases left unmatched: 6. The germline gives CDR1 ENHRY, CDR2 SYGVKD. This CDR3 is 15 amino acids long. The chain carries TRBV10-3 and TRBJ2-4, with 12 nucleotides matching TRBD1. This TCR came from a human donor with aplastic anemia. What was sequenced was sorted CD4+, CD8+, or CD8+CD57+ T cells (not recorded which) from PBMCs. CDR3 in DNA: TGTGCCATCACCCCGGGACAGGGGGCCGAAAACATTCAGTACTTC. It specifies CAITPGQGAENIQYF.